This T cell receptor (beta chain) appears in the sequencing data of a study of cytomegalovirus exposure and HLA in healthy donors. Study conclusions and caveats: Most CMV-associated TCR beta chains were later found to appear HLA-restricted.

Primers included in the PCR were 60 Vbeta and 13 Jbeta primers. Data came from immunoSEQ multiplex PCR; TCRdb stores just in-frame clones and leaves some out. The sample lists roughly 120,000 clones; about four fifths were seen once. As regards this clone: Its target is not known.

The CDR3 has 15 residues. Germline assignment: CDR1 KGHSH and CDR2 LQKENI. J lost 2 bases, V lost 3 bases, and 5 bases had no gene match. Sequenced input: PBMCs. The chain is built from TRBV18 and TRBJ2-3; 7 bases line up with TRBD1. This clonotype originated in a man in his thirties or forties in good health and CMV-seropositive. Written as DNA, the CDR3 is TGTGCCAGCTCACCTGGGACAGAACACACAGATACGCAGTATTTT. Protein product: CASSPGTEHTDTQYF.